In this sample, the clone carrying this T cell receptor (beta chain) turned up once. Authors' methods: For nucleated cells, counts were estimated from reference gene primer amplification. Here immunoSEQ multiplex PCR was the method, and the copy in TCRdb shows in-frame clones only, minus some. V, J and clone size derive from that table, while D and trimming were established from the DNA sequence. The sample consists of about 180,000 clones, under 85% of them appearing once. This sample was taken from a study of blood T cell repertoires in COVID-19. Unmatched junction bases numbered 4, after V lost 4 bases and J lost 0 bases. The germline CDR1 and CDR2 sequences are SGHTA and FQGNSA. This CDR3 spans 15 amino acids.

This chain connects TRBV7-2 to TRBJ1-1; 8 bases align to TRBD1. This sequence originates from a woman aged 70-85 years with COVID-19, enrolled during active disease. Sequencing input: peripheral blood. DNA of the CDR3: TGTGCCAGCAGCTCGAGGACAGGGTTGAACACTGAAGCTTTCTTT. Its translation: CASSSRTGLNTEAFF.